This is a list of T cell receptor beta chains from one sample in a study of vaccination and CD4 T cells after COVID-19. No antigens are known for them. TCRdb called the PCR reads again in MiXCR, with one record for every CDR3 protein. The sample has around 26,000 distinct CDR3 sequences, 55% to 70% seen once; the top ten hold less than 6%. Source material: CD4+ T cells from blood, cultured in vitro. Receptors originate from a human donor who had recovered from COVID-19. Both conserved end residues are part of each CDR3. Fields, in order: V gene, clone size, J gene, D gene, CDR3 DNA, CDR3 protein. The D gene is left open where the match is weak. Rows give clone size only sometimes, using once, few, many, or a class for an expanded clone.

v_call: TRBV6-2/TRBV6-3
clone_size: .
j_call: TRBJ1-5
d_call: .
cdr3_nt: TGTGCCAGCAGTTACTCAGGGAAGAGCAATCAGCCCCAGCATTTT
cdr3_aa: CASSYSGKSNQPQHF

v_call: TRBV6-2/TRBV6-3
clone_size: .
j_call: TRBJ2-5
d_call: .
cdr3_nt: TGTGCCAGCAGTTACTTAGCGGTGCAAGAGACCCAGTACTTC
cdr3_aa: CASSYLAVQETQYF

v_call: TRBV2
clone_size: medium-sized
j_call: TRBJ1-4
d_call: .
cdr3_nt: TGTGCCAGCAGCCTGAACAGGGATGAAAAACTGTTTTTT
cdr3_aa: CASSLNRDEKLFF

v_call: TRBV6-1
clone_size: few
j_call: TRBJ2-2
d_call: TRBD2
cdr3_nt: TGTGCCAGCAGGGTACTAGCGGCCACCGGGGAGCTGTTTTTT
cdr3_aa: CASRVLAATGELFF

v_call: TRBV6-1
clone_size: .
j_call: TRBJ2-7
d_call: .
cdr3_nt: TGTGCCAGCAGTCTCCCGGCGGGGGCAAAGCAGTACTTC
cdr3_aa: CASSLPAGAKQYF

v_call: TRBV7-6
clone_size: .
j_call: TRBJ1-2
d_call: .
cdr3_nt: TGTGCCAGCAGCTTAGAGCCGGGGAGCTACACCTTC
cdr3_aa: CASSLEPGSYTF

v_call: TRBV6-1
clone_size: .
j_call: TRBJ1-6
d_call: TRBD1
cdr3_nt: TGTGCCAGCAGCGGGACAGCGAGCTCCTATAATTCACCCCTCCACTTT
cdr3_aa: CASSGTASSYNSPLHF

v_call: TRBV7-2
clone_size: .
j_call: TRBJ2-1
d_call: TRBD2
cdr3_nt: TGTGCCAGCAGTCGGACTAGCCCGAGCGATGAGCAGTTCTTC
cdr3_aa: CASSRTSPSDEQFF

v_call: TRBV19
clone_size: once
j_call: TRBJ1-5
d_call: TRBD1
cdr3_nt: TGTGCCAGTAGTGAACAGGGGCTGCCCCAGCATTTT
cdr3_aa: CASSEQGLPQHF

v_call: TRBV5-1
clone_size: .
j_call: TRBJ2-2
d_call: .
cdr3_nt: TGCGCCAGCAGTGGACAGTTAAACACCGGGGAGCTGTTTTTT
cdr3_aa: CASSGQLNTGELFF

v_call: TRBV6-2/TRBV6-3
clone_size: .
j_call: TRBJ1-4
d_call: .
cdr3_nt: TGTGCCAGCAGCAGCGCTACAGGGTCGACTAATGAAAAACTGTTTTTT
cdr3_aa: CASSSATGSTNEKLFF

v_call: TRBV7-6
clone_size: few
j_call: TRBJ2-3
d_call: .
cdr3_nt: TGTGCCAGCAGCTTAGCGCGGGACGATACGCAGTATTTT
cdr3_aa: CASSLARDDTQYF

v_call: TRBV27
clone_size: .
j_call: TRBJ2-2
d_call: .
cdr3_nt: TGTGCCAGCAGATCCCTCGCAGGGGCCGGGGAGCTGTTTTTT
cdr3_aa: CASRSLAGAGELFF

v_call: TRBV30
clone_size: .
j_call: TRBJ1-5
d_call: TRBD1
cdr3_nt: TGTGCCTGGAGTTTTTCCGGGACAGGGGAGGGGGTCCAGCATTTT
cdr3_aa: CAWSFSGTGEGVQHF

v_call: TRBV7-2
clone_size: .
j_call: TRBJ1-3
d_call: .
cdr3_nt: TGTGCCAGCAGCCGGGGAGCTATCCCTGGAAACACCATATATTTT
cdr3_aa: CASSRGAIPGNTIYF

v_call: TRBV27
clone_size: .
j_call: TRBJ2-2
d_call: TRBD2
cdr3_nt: TGTGCCAGCCGAACCACTAGCGGGAGGGGTCACGGGGAGCTGTTTTTT
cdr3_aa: CASRTTSGRGHGELFF

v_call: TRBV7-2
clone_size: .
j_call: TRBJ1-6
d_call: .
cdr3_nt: TGTGCCAGCAGCTTAGGTTCCCCCCAGTTGGGGAATTCACCCCTCCACTTT
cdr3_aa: CASSLGSPQLGNSPLHF

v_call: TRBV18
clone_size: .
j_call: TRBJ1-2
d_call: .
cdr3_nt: TGTGCCAGCTCACCAAGATCCAGGCGGTACGATGGCTACACCTTC
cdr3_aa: CASSPRSRRYDGYTF

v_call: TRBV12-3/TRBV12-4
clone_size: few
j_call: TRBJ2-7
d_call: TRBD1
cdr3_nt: TGTGCCAGCAGTTTAAGACAGGGGGGGTCCTACGAGCAGTACTTC
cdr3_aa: CASSLRQGGSYEQYF

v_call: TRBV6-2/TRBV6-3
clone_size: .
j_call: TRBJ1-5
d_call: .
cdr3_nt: TGTGCCAGCAGGGATAGCAATCAGCCCCAGCATTTT
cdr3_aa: CASRDSNQPQHF

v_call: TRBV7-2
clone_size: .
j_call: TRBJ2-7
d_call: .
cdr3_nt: TGTGCCAGCAGCTACGGTCCCCAAACCTACGAGCAGTACTTC
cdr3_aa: CASSYGPQTYEQYF

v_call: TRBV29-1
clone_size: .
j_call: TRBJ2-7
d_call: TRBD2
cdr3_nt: TGCAGCGTTCCGGTAGCGGGAGTCCACGAGCAGTACTTC
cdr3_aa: CSVPVAGVHEQYF

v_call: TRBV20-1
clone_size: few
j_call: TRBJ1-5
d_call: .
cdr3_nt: TGCAGTGCTACTCCGGGGTCCGCACAGCCCCAGCATTTT
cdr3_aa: CSATPGSAQPQHF

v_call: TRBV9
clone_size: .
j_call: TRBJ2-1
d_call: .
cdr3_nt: TGTGCCAGCAGCGTAGAAGGGGGAGGGTCCTACAATGAGCAGTTCTTC
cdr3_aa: CASSVEGGGSYNEQFF

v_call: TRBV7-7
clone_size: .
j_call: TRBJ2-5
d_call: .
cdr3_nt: TGTGCTAGCGGACAGGACCTTAAAGAGACCCAGTACTTC
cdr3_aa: CASGQDLKETQYF

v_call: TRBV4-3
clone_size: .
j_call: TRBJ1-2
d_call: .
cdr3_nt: TGCGCCAGCAGCGAGGACCTCTATGGCTACACCTTC
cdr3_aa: CASSEDLYGYTF

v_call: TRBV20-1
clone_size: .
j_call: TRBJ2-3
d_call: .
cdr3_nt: TGCAGTGCTAGAGACTACGCCAAGGGTGGCACAGATACGCAGTATTTT
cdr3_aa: CSARDYAKGGTDTQYF

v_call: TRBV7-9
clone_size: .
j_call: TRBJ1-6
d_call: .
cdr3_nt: TGTGCCAGCAGCTCCGGGGACCATTCACCCCTCCACTTT
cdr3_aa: CASSSGDHSPLHF

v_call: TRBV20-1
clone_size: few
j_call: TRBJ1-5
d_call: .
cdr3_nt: TGCAGTGCTAGGAGACAGTTTCTTCAGCCCCAGCATTTT
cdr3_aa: CSARRQFLQPQHF

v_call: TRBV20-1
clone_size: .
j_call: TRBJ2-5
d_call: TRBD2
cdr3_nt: TGCAGTGCTGGGACTAGCGGGAGTTGGCAAGAGACCCAGTACTTC
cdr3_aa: CSAGTSGSWQETQYF

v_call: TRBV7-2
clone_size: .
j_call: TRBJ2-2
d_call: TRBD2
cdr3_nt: TGTGCCAGCAGCTTAGGGGGCGGGGGGGGTGACACCGGGGAGCTGTTTTTT
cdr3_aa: CASSLGGGGGDTGELFF

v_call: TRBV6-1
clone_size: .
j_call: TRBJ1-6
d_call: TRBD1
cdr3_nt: TGTGCCAGCGGGACAGAACTTCGATCCCTCCACTTT
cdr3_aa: CASGTELRSLHF

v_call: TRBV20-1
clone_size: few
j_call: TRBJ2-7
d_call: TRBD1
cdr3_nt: TGCAGTGCTAGAAAGGACAGGAAAATCTACGAGCAGTACTTC
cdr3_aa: CSARKDRKIYEQYF

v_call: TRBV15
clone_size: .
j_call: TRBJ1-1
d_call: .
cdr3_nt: TGTGCCACCAGCAGAGATCTGGGGATTGAAGCTTTCTTT
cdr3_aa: CATSRDLGIEAFF

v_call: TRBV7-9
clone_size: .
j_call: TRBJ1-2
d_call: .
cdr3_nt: TGTGCCAGCAGCTTAGTTGGGGGAAGGGGCTACACCTTC
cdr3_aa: CASSLVGGRGYTF

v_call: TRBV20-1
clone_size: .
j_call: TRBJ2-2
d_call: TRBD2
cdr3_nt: TGCAGTGCTAGACTTAGCGGGGGTAACACCGGGGAGCTGTTTTTT
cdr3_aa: CSARLSGGNTGELFF

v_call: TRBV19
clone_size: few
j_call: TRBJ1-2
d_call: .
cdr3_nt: TGTGCCAGTAGTATAGGGGACGCGTTCTATGGCTACACCTTC
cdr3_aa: CASSIGDAFYGYTF

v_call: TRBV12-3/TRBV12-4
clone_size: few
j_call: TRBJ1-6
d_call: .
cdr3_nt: TGTGCCAGCAGTTTTAGTGACGGCCGTTTCACCCTCCACTTT
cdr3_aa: CASSFSDGRFTLHF

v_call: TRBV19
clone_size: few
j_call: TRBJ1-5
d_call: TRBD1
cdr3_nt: TGTGCCAGTAGTATAGCCGGGACAGGGGATAGCAATCAGCCCCAGCATTTT
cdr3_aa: CASSIAGTGDSNQPQHF

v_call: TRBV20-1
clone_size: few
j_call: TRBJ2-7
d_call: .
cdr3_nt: TGCAGTGCTAGTACGAAGCAGTACTTC
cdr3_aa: CSASTKQYF

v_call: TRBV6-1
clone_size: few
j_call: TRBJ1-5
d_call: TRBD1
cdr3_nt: TGTGCCAGCAGGGGACAGGAGCTAGGCAATCAGCCCCAGCATTTT
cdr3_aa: CASRGQELGNQPQHF

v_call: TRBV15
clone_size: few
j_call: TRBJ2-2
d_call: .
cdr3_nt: TGTGCCACCAGCAGAAAAGGCCGGGAGACCACCGGGGAGCTGTTTTTT
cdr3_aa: CATSRKGRETTGELFF

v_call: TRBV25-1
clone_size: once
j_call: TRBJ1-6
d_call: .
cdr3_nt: TGTGCCAGCAGTGGAATGACAGGAGACTCACCCCTCCACTTT
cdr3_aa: CASSGMTGDSPLHF

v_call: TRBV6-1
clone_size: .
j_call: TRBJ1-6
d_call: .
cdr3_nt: TGTGCCAGCAGTCCCCCCAGGTTATCTAATTCACCCCTCCACTTT
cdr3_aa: CASSPPRLSNSPLHF

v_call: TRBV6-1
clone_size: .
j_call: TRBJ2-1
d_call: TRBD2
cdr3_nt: TGTGCCAGCAGGTGGCAGCGGGAGGGTTGGAATGAGCAGTTCTTC
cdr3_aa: CASRWQREGWNEQFF

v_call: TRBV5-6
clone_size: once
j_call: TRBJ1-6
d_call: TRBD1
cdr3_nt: TGTGCCAGCAGCAACCGGGACAGGGATTCACCCCTCCACTTT
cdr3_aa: CASSNRDRDSPLHF